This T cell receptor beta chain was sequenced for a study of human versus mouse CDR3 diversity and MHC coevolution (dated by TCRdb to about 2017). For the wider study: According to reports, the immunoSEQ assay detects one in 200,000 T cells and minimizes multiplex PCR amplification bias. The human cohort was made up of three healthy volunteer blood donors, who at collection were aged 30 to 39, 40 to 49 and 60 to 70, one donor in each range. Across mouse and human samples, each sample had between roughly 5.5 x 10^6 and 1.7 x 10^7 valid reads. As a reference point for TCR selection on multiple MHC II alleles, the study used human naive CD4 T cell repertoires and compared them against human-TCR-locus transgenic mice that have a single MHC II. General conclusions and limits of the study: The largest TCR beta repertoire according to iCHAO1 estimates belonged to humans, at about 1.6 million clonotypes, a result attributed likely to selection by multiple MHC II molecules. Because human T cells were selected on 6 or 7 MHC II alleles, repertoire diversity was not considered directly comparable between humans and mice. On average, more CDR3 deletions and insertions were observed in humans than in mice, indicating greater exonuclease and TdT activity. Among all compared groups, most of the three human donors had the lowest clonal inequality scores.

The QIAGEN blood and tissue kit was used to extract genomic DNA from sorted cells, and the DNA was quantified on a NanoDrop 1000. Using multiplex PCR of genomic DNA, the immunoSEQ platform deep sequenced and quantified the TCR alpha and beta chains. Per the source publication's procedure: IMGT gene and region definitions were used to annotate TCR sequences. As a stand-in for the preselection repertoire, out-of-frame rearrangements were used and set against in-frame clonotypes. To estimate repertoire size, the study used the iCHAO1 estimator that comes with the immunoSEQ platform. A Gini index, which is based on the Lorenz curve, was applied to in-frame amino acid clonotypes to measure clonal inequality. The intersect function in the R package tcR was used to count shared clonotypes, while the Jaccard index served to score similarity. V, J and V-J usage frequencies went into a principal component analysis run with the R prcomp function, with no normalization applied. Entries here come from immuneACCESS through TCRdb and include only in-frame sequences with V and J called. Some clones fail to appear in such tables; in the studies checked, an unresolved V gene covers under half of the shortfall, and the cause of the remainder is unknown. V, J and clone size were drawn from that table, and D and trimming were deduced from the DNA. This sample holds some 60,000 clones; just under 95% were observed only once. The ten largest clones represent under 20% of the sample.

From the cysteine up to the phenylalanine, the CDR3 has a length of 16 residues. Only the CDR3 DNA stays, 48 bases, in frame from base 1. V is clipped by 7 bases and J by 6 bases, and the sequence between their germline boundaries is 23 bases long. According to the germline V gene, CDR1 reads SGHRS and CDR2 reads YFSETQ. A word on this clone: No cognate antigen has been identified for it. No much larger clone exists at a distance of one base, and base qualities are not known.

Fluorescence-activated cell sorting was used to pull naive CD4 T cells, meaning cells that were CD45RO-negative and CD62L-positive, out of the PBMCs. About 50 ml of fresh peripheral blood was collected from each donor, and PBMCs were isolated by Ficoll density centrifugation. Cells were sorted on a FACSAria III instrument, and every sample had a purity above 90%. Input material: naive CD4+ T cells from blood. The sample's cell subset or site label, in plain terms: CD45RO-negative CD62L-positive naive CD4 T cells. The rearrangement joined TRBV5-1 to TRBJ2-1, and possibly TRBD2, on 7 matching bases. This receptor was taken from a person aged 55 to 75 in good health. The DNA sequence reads TGCGCCAGCGCAACCGGGGTCCAAGGGGGGGGCAATGAGCAGTTCTTC. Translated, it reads CASATGVQGGGNEQFF.